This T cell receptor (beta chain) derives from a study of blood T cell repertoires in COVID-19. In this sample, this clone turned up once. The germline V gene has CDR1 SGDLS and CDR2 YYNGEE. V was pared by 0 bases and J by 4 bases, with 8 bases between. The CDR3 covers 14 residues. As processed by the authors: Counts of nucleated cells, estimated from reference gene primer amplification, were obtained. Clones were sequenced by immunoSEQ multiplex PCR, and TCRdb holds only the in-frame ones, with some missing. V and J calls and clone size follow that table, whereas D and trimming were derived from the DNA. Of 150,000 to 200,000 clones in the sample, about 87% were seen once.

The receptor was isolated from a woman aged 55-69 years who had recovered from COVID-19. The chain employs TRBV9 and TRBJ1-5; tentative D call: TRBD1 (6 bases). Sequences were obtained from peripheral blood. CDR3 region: CASSVDQGNQPQHF. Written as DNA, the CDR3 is TGTGCCAGCAGCGTAGACCAGGGGAATCAGCCCCAGCATTTT.